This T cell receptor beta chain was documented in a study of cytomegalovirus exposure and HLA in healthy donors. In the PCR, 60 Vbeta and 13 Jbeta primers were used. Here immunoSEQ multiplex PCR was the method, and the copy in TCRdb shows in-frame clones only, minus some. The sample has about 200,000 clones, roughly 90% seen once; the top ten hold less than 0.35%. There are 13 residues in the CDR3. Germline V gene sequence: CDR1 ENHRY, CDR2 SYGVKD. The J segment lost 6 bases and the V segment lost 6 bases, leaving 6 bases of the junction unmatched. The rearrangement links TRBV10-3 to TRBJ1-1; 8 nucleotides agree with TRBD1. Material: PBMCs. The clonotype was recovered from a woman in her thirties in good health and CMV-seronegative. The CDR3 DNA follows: TGTGCCATCAGGACCGACAGGGGAGCTGAAGCTTTCTTT. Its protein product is CAIRTDRGAEAFF.